The rows below give T cell receptor beta chains drawn from one sample of a study of post-analysis software for immune sequencing data. TCRdb re-called the PCR reads with MiXCR, one entry per CDR3 protein. The data contain roughly 870,000 distinct CDR3 sequences, approximately 53% of them seen just once; the ten biggest clones take up 4% to 5.5%. Source material: blood. The receptors were gathered from a girl aged 10-17 years with multiple sclerosis. The CDR3 runs from the conserved cysteine through the conserved F or W. The order of the fields is clone size, V gene, D gene, J gene, CDR3 DNA, CDR3 protein. A D gene is named only where the DNA matches it firmly. Size values are once, few and many counts, or a class for expanded clones, and some rows have none.

abundance: few; v_gene: TRBV7-3; d_gene: .; j_gene: TRBJ2-3; CDR3nt: TGTGCCAGCAGCCAGTCCCATAATACAGATACGCAGTATTTT; CDR3aa: CASSQSHNTDTQYF
abundance: .; v_gene: TRBV6-2/TRBV6-3; d_gene: .; j_gene: TRBJ1-4; CDR3nt: TGTGCCAGCCGGTGGACAGATGGGGTGGAAAAACTGTTTTTT; CDR3aa: CASRWTDGVEKLFF
abundance: .; v_gene: TRBV19; d_gene: .; j_gene: TRBJ2-4; CDR3nt: TGTGCCAGTACTCCCCTCTTCGTGGGATCCGTAAACATTCAGTACTTC; CDR3aa: CASTPLFVGSVNIQYF
abundance: .; v_gene: TRBV7-9; d_gene: .; j_gene: TRBJ1-2; CDR3nt: TGTGCCAGCAGCACCACAGGGTTGAGGGGCTACACCTTC; CDR3aa: CASSTTGLRGYTF
abundance: few; v_gene: TRBV20-1; d_gene: .; j_gene: TRBJ2-7; CDR3nt: TGCAGTGCCGCCGTGGGTTACGAGCAGTACTTC; CDR3aa: CSAAVGYEQYF
abundance: .; v_gene: TRBV7-3; d_gene: TRBD2; j_gene: TRBJ2-1; CDR3nt: TGTGCCAGCAGCTTAACGGGGGGGAACTCCTACAATGAGCAGTTCTTC; CDR3aa: CASSLTGGNSYNEQFF
abundance: .; v_gene: TRBV4-1; d_gene: .; j_gene: TRBJ1-2; CDR3nt: TGCGCCAGCAGCCAAGTGGACCCAGTTTCTCGCTACACCTTC; CDR3aa: CASSQVDPVSRYTF
abundance: .; v_gene: TRBV16; d_gene: TRBD1; j_gene: TRBJ2-7; CDR3nt: TGTGCCAGCAGCGGACCTCTAGCAGGGGGTCTTCTTGACGAGCAGTACTTC; CDR3aa: CASSGPLAGGLLDEQYF
abundance: .; v_gene: TRBV12-3/TRBV12-4; d_gene: TRBD1; j_gene: TRBJ2-7; CDR3nt: TGTGCCAGCAGTTCACAGGGGACCTCCTACGAGCAGTACTTC; CDR3aa: CASSSQGTSYEQYF
abundance: .; v_gene: TRBV19; d_gene: TRBD2; j_gene: TRBJ2-7; CDR3nt: TGTGCCAGTAGTATCGCTAGCGGGAGACATGAGCAGTACTTC; CDR3aa: CASSIASGRHEQYF
abundance: .; v_gene: TRBV20-1; d_gene: .; j_gene: TRBJ2-5; CDR3nt: TGCAGTGCTAGATACGGGAGCCAAGAGACCCAGTACTTC; CDR3aa: CSARYGSQETQYF